This T cell receptor beta chain is from a study of CD8 T cells in acute hepatitis C reinfection. TCRdb's copy holds only in-frame clones and misses some; the assay was immunoSEQ multiplex PCR. The data contain about 38,000 clones, 85% to 90% of them singletons. Details on this clone: The antigen is undetermined.

General observations from the study: Differing sequencing approaches may have limited exact matches to other epitopes.

Time point given: naive CD8 control sorted from an acute-time-point sample. The CDR3 has 15 amino acids. Germline V lookup: CDR1 SNHLY, CDR2 FYNNEI. With V trimmed by 5 bases and J by 2 bases, 4 bases remained unmatched. V usage is TRBV2 and J usage is TRBJ2-1; 9 bases match TRBD1. This TCR came from a man aged 25-45 years with chronic hepatitis C. The sample was naive CD8+ T cells from PBMCs. Written as DNA, the CDR3 is TGTGCCAGCAGTCAGGGACAGGGAACCTACAATGAGCAGTTCTTC. Amino acids: CASSQGQGTYNEQFF.